This record looks at one T cell receptor beta chain sequence and its context. The antigen remains undetermined. The repertoire was sequenced with immunoSEQ multiplex PCR; TCRdb's copy has only in-frame clones and lacks some. The sample holds 150,000 to 190,000 clones, around nine tenths seen once. The source of the sample is a study of T cell responses to AZD1222 COVID-19 vaccine. Notes on the study in general: All repertoire sampling was performed exclusively after the peak T cell response. Among AZD1222 vaccinees, only six were seropositive at baseline. The donor cohort was predominantly white British with a female majority, and clonal diversity may have been underestimated.

In germline, CDR1 is MNHEY, CDR2 SVGAGI. The V end lost 7 bases, the J end lost 5 bases, and 20 bases lay between the germline ends. This CDR3 comprises 15 residues. This rearrangement joins TRBV6-5 to TRBJ1-2; D is uncertain. This TCR came from an adult in good health. Sequenced here: peripheral blood, sampled on day 0 of AZD1222 vaccination. CDR3 in DNA: TGTGCCAGCAACGATTCCCTAGAACCGGGGTATGGCTACACCTTC. Its protein is CASNDSLEPGYGYTF.